The clone carrying this TCR beta chain was found once. The data were obtained in a study of patients and donors after allogeneic stem cell transplantation. TCRdb called the RT-PCR reads again in MiXCR, with one record for every CDR3 protein. The table shows about 200,000 distinct CDR3 sequences, with 41% occurring only once. This CDR3 has 17 residues. The chain has TRBV21-1 and TRBJ2-7; TRBD1 is taken as the D call from the table, unchecked against the DNA. TRBV21-1 is labeled a pseudogene. The TCR sequence derives from a human donor who was either an allogeneic HSCT recipient or a stem cell or donor lymphocyte infusion donor (not recorded which). It is not recorded whose cells these are; they may come from a transplant donor. Sample: blood, either unsorted or a sorted T cell fraction (not recorded which). The CDR3 nucleotides are TGTGCCAGCAGCAAACCCACTCCCCGACGGGACACCTACGAGCAGTACTTC. It is translated as CASSKPTPRRDTYEQYF.